This T cell receptor beta chain was documented in a study of shared clonotypes between healthy human individuals. Here immunoSEQ multiplex PCR was the method, and the copy in TCRdb shows in-frame clones only, minus some. Of under 750,000 clones in the sample, 72% were seen once. This CDR3 is 14 amino acids long. J was trimmed by 5 bases and V by 7 bases; bases with no gene match: 10. Germline V lookup: CDR1 LNHDA, CDR2 SQIVND (reference sequence). The sample consisted of memory CD4+ T cells sorted from blood. The subset: CD45RA-negative fraction. This receptor was obtained from a woman younger than 45 in good health. The chain uses TRBV19 and TRBJ2-5; 7 nucleotides match TRBD1. The CDR3 DNA sequence: TGTGCCAGTACGAGGTCAGGGGGTCGGGAGACCCAGTACTTC. It encodes CASTRSGGRETQYF.